The rows below give T cell receptor beta chains drawn from one sample of a study of blood T cell repertoires in COVID-19. The assay was immunoSEQ multiplex PCR, and TCRdb's table has in-frame clones only and misses some. The sample yields fewer than 200,000 clones, 86% seen once. Specimen: PBMCs or T cells enriched from blood (not recorded which). These receptors were taken from a woman aged 40 to 55 in a cohort exposed to, infected with or recovered from COVID-19 (not recorded which). CDR3s include the opening cysteine and the closing phenylalanine or tryptophan.

v_call	j_call	cdr3_aa
TRBV10-1	TRBJ2-1	CASSNLAAGSYNEQFF
TRBV9	TRBJ1-2	CASSVQDRGAYGYTF
TRBV7-9	TRBJ2-3	CASRLTSGRAWGTDTQYF
TRBV9	TRBJ2-1	CASSDRTRRYNEQFF
TRBV15	TRBJ1-1	CATSREYRGTEAFF
TRBV11-3	TRBJ2-3	CASIRSVSGRAGDTQYF
TRBV30	TRBJ2-1	CAWRAFPKRLATDEQFF
TRBV10-3	TRBJ1-2	CAVQTETNYGYTF
TRBV13	TRBJ2-4	CASSEILTAKNIQYF
TRBV7-6	TRBJ1-3	CASSREEQGRSLRGNTIYF
TRBV11-3	TRBJ1-5	CASSLGQNQPQHF
TRBV5-1	TRBJ2-3	CASSFAGTSTDTQYF
TRBV12-5	TRBJ2-5	CASGLGLMETQYF
TRBV27	TRBJ2-1	CASRFSTASSYNEQFF
TRBV5-4	TRBJ1-3	CASSLDTSGVSGNTIYF
TRBV18	TRBJ2-1	CASSPGTTFNEQFF
TRBV5-1	TRBJ2-7	CASSLSGQGPLEQYF
TRBV3-1/TRBV3-2	TRBJ2-5	CASSLRTSGQETQYF
TRBV5-8	TRBJ2-5	CASSPGGLETQYF
TRBV28	TRBJ1-2	CASSFGGYGYTF
TRBV7-9	TRBJ2-7	CASSPRTSGGVTYEQYF
TRBV2	TRBJ1-1	CASTSRVTEAFF
TRBV6-5	TRBJ1-6	CASSYSNGVGSPLHF
TRBV2	TRBJ2-2	CASSGALAGAPGELFF
TRBV25-1	TRBJ2-3	CASSNSGDTQYF
TRBV29-1	TRBJ1-1	CSVADTEAFF
TRBV5-5	TRBJ2-3	CASGDGGYTDTQYF
TRBV2	TRBJ1-1	CASGEDIRNTEAFF
TRBV6-5	TRBJ2-7	CAIRPTTSGEQYF
TRBV27	TRBJ2-2	CASRPSGTAGELFF
TRBV6-5	TRBJ2-7	CASCLAGGRCYEQYF
TRBV28	TRBJ1-2	CASSLGQGNFF
TRBV27	TRBJ2-7	CASSWVPGTPPGEQYF
TRBV7-2	TRBJ2-1	CASSGRLAGGTNEQFF
TRBV11-2	TRBJ2-7	CASSLGQGAYEQYF
TRBV25-1	TRBJ1-2	CASSGGQFYGYTF
TRBV4-2	TRBJ1-2	CASSRNPGTGDYGYTF
TRBV19	TRBJ1-3	CASSLNRDSGNTIYF
TRBV27	TRBJ1-2	CASSLSWRVGFYGYTF
TRBV4-2	TRBJ2-1	CASSQDKQFF
TRBV27	TRBJ1-1	CASSLGHPGTPTEAFF
TRBV6-5	TRBJ2-1	CASSSIAGGPHEQFF
TRBV19	TRBJ2-7	CASGHPLTYEQYF
TRBV18	TRBJ2-2	CASSPVPGELFF
TRBV29-1	TRBJ1-1	CSVTEGVNTEAFF
TRBV14	TRBJ2-1	CASSQGQGSGNEQFF
TRBV7-9	TRBJ2-1	CASSSHPIRGSYNEQFF
TRBV30	TRBJ2-1	CAWRIGTARFF
TRBV5-1	TRBJ2-1	CASRLGQGGADEQFF
TRBV4-1	TRBJ1-1	CASSRFLDRNTEAFF
TRBV19	TRBJ2-7	CASSPGGTGAYEQYF
TRBV3-1/TRBV3-2	TRBJ2-1	CASSQAGTSGYNEQFF
TRBV13	TRBJ2-2	CASSRLAGGSDGELFF